What follows are 5 T cell receptor beta chains derived from one specimen sequenced in a study of shared clonotypes between healthy human individuals. The protocol was immunoSEQ multiplex PCR, while the TCRdb copy is restricted to in-frame clones and leaves out a portion. The sample lists around 2,000,000 clones; 93% were seen once. Naive CD8 cells lacked CD45RO, underwent positive selection for CCR7 and left out terminally differentiated effector memory CD45RA+ cells. Sequenced: naive CD8+ T cells from PBMCs. The receptors stem from a man aged 18 to 30 in good health. Some clones in this sample may be carry-over from other donors' samples.

Comments on this clone: The sample carries other DNA sequences with the same CDR3. The V gene is TRBV9, the J gene TRBJ1-1, with D unclear. Germline assignment: CDR1 SGDLS and CDR2 YYNGEE. Trimming took off 5 bases at V and 1 base at J, with 9 bases between the two ends. This CDR3 comprises 13 residues. The CDR3 DNA follows: TGTGCCAGCAGTGCGACATCGAACACTGAAGCTTTCTTT. Protein: CASSATSNTEAFF.

The chain recombines TRBV4-3 with TRBJ2-7, with D hard to call. From germline, CDR1 is LGHNA and CDR2 YSLEER. The CDR3 runs 16 residues. V was clipped by 0 bases and J by 3 bases, with 15 bases between them. The CDR3 DNA reads TGCGCCAGCAGCCAAGATTTTAACTACCCCCTCTACGAGCAGTACTTC. Translation: CASSQDFNYPLYEQYF.

The chain carries TRBV7-3 and TRBJ1-1; TRBD1 agrees at 9 bases. This CDR3 is built from 14 residues. Germline V CDR1 and CDR2: SGHTA, FQGTGA. V shed 5 bases and J 4 bases; nucleotides not matched to a gene: 5. The CDR3 protein is CASSPGQGITEAFF. For the CDR3, the DNA is TGTGCCAGCAGCCCAGGACAGGGGATCACTGAAGCTTTCTTT.

The V gene is TRBV27, the J gene TRBJ2-3; D unresolved. The CDR3 spans 15 residues. The ends were cut back, 7 bases at V and 10 bases at J, with 24 bases in the middle. Germline V CDR1 and CDR2: MNHEY, SMNVEV (reference sequence). In nucleotides, the CDR3 is TGTGCCAGCACCACCACTCTGACCAGCGCCGAGTCGCAGTATTTT. Protein sequence: CASTTTLTSAESQYF.

CDR3 DNA sequence: TGTGCCAGCAGTTTTGGCGCCAGGAAGTCAGATACGCAGTATTTT. It encodes CASSFGARKSDTQYF. This chain connects TRBV27 to TRBJ2-3, with D unclear. This CDR3 is 15 amino acids long. V gave up 3 bases and J gave up 4 bases, with 14 bases separating them. Germline-derived CDR1 and CDR2 are MNHEY and SMNVEV (reference sequence).